This T cell receptor beta chain was observed in a study of blood T cells in healthy people across ages. The authors ran a second PCR of roughly 7 to 11 cycles using a sample-barcoded 5' primer and a J-beta primer mix. A single record per CDR3 protein comes from TCRdb applying MiXCR to the 5' RACE reads. The table lists 1.4 million or so distinct CDR3 sequences, about 45% of them singletons. The CDR3 length is 14 residues. With V trimmed by 5 bases and J by 8 bases, 8 bases remained unmatched. Germline V gene sequence: CDR1 SGHRS, CDR2 YFSETQ. A few counts support this clonotype. At least 7 million PBMCs were isolated per sample.

This clonotype originated in a woman aged 18-29 years in good health. V is TRBV5-1 and J is TRBJ1-2, with 11 bases identical to TRBD1. Sequenced input: blood. This CDR3 reads CASRKDRGRSGYTF. CDR3 nucleotide sequence: TGCGCCAGCAGAAAGGACAGGGGGCGAAGCGGCTACACCTTC.